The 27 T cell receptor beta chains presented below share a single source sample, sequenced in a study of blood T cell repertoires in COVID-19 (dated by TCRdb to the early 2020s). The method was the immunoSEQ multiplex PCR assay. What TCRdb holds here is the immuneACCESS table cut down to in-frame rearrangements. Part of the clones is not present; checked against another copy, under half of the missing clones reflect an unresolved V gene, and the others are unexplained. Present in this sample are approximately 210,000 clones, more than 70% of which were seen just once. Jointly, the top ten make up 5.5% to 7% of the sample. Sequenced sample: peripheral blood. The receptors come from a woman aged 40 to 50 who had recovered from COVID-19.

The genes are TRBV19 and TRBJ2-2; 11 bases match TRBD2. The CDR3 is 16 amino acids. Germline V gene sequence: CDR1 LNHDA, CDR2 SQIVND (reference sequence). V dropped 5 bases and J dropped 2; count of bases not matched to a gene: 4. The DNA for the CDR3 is TGTGCCAGTAGTGAGGGACTAGCGGCTAACACCGGGGAGCTGTTTTTT. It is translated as CASSEGLAANTGELFF. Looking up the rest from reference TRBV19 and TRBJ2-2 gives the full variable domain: DGGITQSPKYLFRKEGQNVTLSCEQNLNHDAMYWYRQDPGQGLRLIYYSQIVNDFQKGDIAEGYSVSREKKESFPLTVTSAQKNPTAFYLCASSEGLAANTGELFFGEGSRLTVL.

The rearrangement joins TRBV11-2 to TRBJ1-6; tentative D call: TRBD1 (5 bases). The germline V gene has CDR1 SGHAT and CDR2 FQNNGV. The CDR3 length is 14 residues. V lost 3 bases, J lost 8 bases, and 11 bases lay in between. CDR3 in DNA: TGTGCCAGCAGCTTCTGGCAGGGTGATTCACCCCTCCACTTT. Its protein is CASSFWQGDSPLHF.

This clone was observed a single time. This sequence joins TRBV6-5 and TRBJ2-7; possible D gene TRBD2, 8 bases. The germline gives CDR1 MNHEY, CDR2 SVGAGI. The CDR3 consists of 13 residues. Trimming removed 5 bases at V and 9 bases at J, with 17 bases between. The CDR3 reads CASSPGQAGGQYF. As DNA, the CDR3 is TGTGCCAGCAGTCCCGGACAGGCGGGAGGGCAGTACTTC.

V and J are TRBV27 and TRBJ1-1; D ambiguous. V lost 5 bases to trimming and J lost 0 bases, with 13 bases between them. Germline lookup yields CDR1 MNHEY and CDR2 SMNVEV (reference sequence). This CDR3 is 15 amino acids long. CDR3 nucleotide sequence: TGTGCCAGCAGTCCACCGAACTTCATGAACACTGAAGCTTTCTTT. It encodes CASSPPNFMNTEAFF.

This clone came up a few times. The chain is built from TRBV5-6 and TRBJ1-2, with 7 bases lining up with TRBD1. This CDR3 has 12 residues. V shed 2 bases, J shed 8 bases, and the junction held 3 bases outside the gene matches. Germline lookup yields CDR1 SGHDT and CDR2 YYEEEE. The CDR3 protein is CASSFDRDGYTF. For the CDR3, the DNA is TGTGCCAGCAGCTTCGACAGGGACGGCTACACCTTC.

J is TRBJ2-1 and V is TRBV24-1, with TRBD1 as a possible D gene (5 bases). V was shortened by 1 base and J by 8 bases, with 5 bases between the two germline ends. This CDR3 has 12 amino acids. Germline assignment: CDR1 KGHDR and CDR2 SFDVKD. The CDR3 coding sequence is TGTGCCACCAGTGATTTCAGGGATGAGCAGTTCTTC. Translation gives CATSDFRDEQFF.

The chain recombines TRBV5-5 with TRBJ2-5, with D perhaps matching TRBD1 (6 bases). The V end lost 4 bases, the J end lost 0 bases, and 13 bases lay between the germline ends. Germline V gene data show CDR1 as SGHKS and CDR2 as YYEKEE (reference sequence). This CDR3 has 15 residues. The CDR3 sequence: CASSRDMLYQETQYF. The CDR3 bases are TGTGCCAGCAGCCGGGACATGTTGTACCAAGAGACCCAGTACTTC.

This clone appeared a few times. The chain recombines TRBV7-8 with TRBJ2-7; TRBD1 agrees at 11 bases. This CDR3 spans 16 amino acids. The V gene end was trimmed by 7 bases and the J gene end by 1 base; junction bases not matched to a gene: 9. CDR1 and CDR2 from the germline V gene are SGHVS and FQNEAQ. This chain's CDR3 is CASTTLDRGLSYEQYF. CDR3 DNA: TGTGCCAGCACAACACTGGACAGGGGGCTTTCCTACGAGCAGTACTTC.

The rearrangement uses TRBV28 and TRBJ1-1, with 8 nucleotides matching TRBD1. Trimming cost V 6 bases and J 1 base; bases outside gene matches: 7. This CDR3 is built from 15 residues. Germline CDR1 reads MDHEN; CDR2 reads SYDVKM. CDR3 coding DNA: TGTGCCAGCAGACCAACCGGACAGGGGAACACTGAAGCTTTCTTT. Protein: CASRPTGQGNTEAFF.

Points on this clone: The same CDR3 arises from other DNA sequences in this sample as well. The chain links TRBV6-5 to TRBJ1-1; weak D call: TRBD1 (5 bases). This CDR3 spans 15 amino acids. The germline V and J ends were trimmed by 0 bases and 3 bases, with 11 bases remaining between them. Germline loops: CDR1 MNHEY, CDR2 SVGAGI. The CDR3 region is CASSYSARVDTEAFF. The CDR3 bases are TGTGCCAGCAGTTACTCGGCCAGGGTAGACACTGAAGCTTTCTTT.

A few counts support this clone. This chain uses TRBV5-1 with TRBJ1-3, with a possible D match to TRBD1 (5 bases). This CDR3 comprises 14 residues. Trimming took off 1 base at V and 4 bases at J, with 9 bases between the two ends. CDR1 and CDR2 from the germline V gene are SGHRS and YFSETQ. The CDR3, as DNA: TGCGCCAGCAGCTTGCTGGGGCAAGGAAACACCATATATTTT. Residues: CASSLLGQGNTIYF.

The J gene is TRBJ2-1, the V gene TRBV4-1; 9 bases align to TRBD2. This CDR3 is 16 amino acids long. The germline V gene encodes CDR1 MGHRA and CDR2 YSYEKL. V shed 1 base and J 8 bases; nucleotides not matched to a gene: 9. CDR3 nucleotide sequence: TGCGCCAGCAGCCAAGGTCATAGCGGGAGCGTGCATGAGCAGTTCTTC. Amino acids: CASSQGHSGSVHEQFF.

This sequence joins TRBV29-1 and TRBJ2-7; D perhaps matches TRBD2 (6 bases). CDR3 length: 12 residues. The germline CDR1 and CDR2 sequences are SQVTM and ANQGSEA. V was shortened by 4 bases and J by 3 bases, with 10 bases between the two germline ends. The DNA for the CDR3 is TGCAGCGTTGGGGACGGGAGCTACGAGCAGTACTTC. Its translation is CSVGDGSYEQYF.

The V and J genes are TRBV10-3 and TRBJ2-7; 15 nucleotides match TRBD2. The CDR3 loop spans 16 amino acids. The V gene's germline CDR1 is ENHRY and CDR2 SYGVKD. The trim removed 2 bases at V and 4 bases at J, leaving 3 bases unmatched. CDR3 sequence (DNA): TGTGCCATCAGTGAGGCCGGGACTAGCGGGAGGTACGAGCAGTACTTC. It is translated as CAISEAGTSGRYEQYF.

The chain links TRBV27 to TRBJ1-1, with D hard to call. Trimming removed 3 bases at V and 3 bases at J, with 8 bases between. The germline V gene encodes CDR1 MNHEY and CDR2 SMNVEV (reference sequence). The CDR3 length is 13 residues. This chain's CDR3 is CASSFRTYTEAFF. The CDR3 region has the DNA TGTGCCAGCAGTTTCAGAACCTACACTGAAGCTTTCTTT.

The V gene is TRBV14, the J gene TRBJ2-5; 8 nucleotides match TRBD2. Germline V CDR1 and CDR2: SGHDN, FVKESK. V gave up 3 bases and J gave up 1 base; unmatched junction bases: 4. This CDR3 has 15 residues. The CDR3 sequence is CASSQLGTSQETQYF. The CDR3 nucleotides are TGTGCCAGCAGCCAGCTCGGGACTAGCCAAGAGACCCAGTACTTC.

CDR3 sequence: CASSRLTGGVSEKLFF. CDR3 nucleotides: TGTGCCAGCAGCCGACTTACAGGGGGCGTTAGTGAAAAACTGTTTTTT. The chain uses TRBV14 and TRBJ1-4, with 9 bases identical to TRBD1. Germline CDR1 SGHDN, CDR2 FVKESK. The CDR3 spans 16 residues. V trimming: 4 bases; J trimming: 7 bases; junction bases outside the gene matches: 10.

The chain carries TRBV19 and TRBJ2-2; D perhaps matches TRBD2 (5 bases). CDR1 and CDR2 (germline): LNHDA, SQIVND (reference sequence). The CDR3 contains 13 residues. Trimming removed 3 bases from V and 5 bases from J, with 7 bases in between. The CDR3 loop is CASSIGETGELFF. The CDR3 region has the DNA TGTGCCAGTAGTATCGGGGAAACCGGGGAGCTGTTTTTT.

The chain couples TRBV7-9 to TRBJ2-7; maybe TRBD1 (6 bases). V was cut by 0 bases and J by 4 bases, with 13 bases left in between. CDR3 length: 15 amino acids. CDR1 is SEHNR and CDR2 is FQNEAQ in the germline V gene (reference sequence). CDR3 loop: CASSLATGLGYEQYF. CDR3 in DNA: TGTGCCAGCAGCTTAGCCACAGGGCTAGGGTACGAGCAGTACTTC.

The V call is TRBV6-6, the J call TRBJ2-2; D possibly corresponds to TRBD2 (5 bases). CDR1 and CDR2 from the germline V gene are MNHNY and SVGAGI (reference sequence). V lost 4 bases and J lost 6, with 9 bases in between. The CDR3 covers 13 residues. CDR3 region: CASSSGNPGELFF. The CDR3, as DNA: TGTGCCAGCAGTTCGGGGAATCCCGGGGAGCTGTTTTTT.

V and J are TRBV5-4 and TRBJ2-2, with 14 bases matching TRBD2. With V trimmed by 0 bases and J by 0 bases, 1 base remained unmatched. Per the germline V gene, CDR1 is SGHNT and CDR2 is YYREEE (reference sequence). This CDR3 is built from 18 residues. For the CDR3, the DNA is TGTGCCAGCAGCTTGGAGGGACTAGCGGGAGCGAACACCGGGGAGCTGTTTTTT. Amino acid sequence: CASSLEGLAGANTGELFF.

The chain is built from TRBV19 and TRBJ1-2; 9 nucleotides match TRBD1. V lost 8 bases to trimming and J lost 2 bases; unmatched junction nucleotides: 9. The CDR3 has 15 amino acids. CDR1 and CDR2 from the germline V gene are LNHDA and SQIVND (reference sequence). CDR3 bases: TGTGCCAGTCACCACCGGACAGGGGAAAACTATGGCTACACCTTC. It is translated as CASHHRTGENYGYTF.

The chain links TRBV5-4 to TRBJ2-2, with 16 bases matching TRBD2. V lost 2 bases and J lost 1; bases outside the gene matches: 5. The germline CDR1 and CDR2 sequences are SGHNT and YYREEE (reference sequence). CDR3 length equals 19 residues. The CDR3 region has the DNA TGTGCCAGCAGCTTTGCCGGGACTAGCGGGAGGGGGAACACCGGGGAGCTGTTTTTT. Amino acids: CASSFAGTSGRGNTGELFF. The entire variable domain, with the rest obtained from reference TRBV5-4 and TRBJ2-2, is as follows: ETGVTQSPTHLIKTRGQQVTLRCSSQSGHNTVSWYQQALGQGPQFIFQYYREEENGRGNFPPRFSGLQFPNYSSELNVNALELDDSALYLCASSFAGTSGRGNTGELFFGEGSRLTVL.

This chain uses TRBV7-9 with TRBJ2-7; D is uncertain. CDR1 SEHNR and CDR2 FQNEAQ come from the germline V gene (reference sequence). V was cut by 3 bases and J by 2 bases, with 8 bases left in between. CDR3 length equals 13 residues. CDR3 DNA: TGTGCCAGCAGCTTGGTTGGCACCTACGAGCAGTACTTC. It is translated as CASSLVGTYEQYF.

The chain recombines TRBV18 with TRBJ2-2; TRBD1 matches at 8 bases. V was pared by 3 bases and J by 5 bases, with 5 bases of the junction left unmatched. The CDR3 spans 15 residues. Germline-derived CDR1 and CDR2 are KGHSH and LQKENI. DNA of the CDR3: TGTGCCAGCTCACCCGGGACAGGCAGGACCGGGGAGCTGTTTTTT. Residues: CASSPGTGRTGELFF.

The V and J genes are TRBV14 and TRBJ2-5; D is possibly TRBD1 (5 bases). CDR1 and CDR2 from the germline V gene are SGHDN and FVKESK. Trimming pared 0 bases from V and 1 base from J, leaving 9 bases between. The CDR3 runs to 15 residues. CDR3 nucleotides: TGTGCCAGCAGCCAAGATAGGGGCATCCAAGAGACCCAGTACTTC. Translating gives CASSQDRGIQETQYF.

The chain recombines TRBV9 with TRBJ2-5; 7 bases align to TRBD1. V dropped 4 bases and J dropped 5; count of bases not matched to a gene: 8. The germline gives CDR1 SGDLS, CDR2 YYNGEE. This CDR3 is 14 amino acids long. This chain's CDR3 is CASSTQTGKETQYF. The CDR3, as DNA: TGTGCCAGCAGCACCCAGACAGGGAAGGAGACCCAGTACTTC.